This T cell receptor (beta chain) originates from a study of blood T cell repertoires in COVID-19 (dated by TCRdb to the early 2020s). With respect to the entire study: The collaborator samples originated in the United States, Italy and Spain and spanned the acute and convalescent phases of COVID-19. The sample metadata nearly always contained a de-identified subject ID, COVID-19 status, age in years and sex. The repertoires were released in a freely available public database intended as a resource for research on the immune response to SARS-CoV-2. Where available, HLA class I and class II types were taken from metadata supplied by the sample provider and were not determined by assay-based typing. The material from the prospective study consisted of cDNA or gDNA derived from T cells, B-cell-depleted T cells, or PBMCs. Samples came from the ongoing ImmuneRACE study (first 160 participants) plus 1,254 subjects from 6 global collaborators. The dataset comprised deeply sampled blood TCRbeta repertoires from subjects exposed to, actively infected with, or recovered from COVID-19.

This clone appeared a few times. Its antigen is currently not known. Base qualities are not recorded, but no much larger clone differs from it by a single base. Whole blood was collected in K2EDTA tubes by collaborating institutions according to the institutions' own protocols. For TCRbeta analysis, collaborator samples were shipped as frozen whole blood, as isolated PBMCs, or as DNA extracted from either sample type. On the study overall, not on this receptor specifically: The amount of clinical and demographic metadata varied by source and participant and was provided uncurated.

CDR1 and CDR2 are drawn from the germline V gene: SGHRS, YFSETQ. The CDR3 numbers 15 residues from cysteine through phenylalanine. The kept DNA is CDR3 alone, 45 bases in frame from the first base. At the junction V is shortened by 4 bases and J by 5 bases; bases outside the gene matches: 11. TCRbeta CDR3 regions were amplified from genomic DNA by means of the immunoSEQ Assay, a bias-controlled multiplex PCR. Per the authors' processing: The number of nucleated cells in each sample was estimated by amplification of reference gene primers within the assay. Sequence reads were collapsed and filtered to measure the absolute abundance of every unique TCRbeta CDR3 rearrangement. For each sample, productive Simpson clonality was calculated by taking the square root of Simpson's diversity index across productive rearrangements. Drawn from immuneACCESS, this table holds only the in-frame rearrangements with V and J called that TCRdb kept. Clones are partly lost; checked studies trace under half to an unresolved V gene and leave the rest unexplained. The D gene and trimming were derived from the DNA, and the V and J assignments and clone size from that table. For this sample the table gives about 4,300 clones, of which around 80% were detected only once. Around 42% of the sample rests with the top ten.

The sequencing sample was made of peripheral blood. The rearranged chain carries TRBV5-1 and TRBJ2-5; 7 bases in the middle match TRBD1. This clonotype originated in a human donor with active or convalescent COVID-19. The donor label of this sample is uncertain. In nucleotides, the sequence is TGCGCCAGCAGCATTTCGACAGGGTTAGGCGAGACCCAGTACTTC. This encodes CASSISTGLGETQYF.